Below are 6 T cell receptor beta chains sequenced from a single sample in a study of blood T cell repertoires in COVID-19. Repertoires were generated with immunoSEQ multiplex PCR, while TCRdb's copy carries only in-frame clones and drops some. The sample yields 200,000 to 250,000 clones, 84% seen once. The sample taken for sequencing was peripheral blood. The receptors were sampled from a woman older than 75 with active or convalescent COVID-19.

The chain links TRBV9 to TRBJ2-1; 9 nucleotides line up with TRBD2. CDR3 length: 19 residues. Germline assignment: CDR1 SGDLS and CDR2 YYNGEE. Trimming cost V 0 bases and J 7 bases; bases outside gene matches: 17. CDR3 loop: CASSVAGASGEGRENEQFF. The CDR3 DNA follows: TGTGCCAGCAGCGTAGCTGGGGCTAGCGGGGAAGGAAGGGAGAATGAGCAGTTCTTC. Full variable domain (missing parts from reference TRBV9 and TRBJ2-1): DSGVTQTPKHLITATGQRVTLRCSPRSGDLSVYWYQQSLDQGLQFLIQYYNGEERAKGNILERFSAQQFPDLHSELNLSSLELGDSALYFCASSVAGASGEGRENEQFFGPGTRLTVL.

The V call is TRBV5-8, the J call TRBJ1-3; weak D call: TRBD1 (6 bases). Looked up from germline, CDR1 is SGHTS and CDR2 is YDEGEE. V dropped 6 bases and J dropped 0 bases, with 13 bases sitting between them. This CDR3 has 15 amino acids. CDR3 loop: CASTSGVRSGNTIYF. CDR3 sequence (DNA): TGTGCCAGCACATCAGGGGTCCGCTCTGGAAACACCATATATTTT.

The V call is TRBV19, the J call TRBJ2-1; the match to TRBD2 covers 8 bases. Germline CDR1 reads LNHDA; CDR2 reads SQIVND (reference sequence). The CDR3 has 17 residues. J gave up 2 bases and V 5 bases, and 11 bases lay outside the gene matches. CDR3 amino acids: CASSPLRSGSAYNEQFF. CDR3 coding DNA: TGTGCCAGTAGTCCCCTTCGCAGCGGGAGTGCCTACAATGAGCAGTTCTTC. Full variable domain (missing parts from reference TRBV19 and TRBJ2-1): DGGITQSPKYLFRKEGQNVTLSCEQNLNHDAMYWYRQDPGQGLRLIYYSQIVNDFQKGDIAEGYSVSREKKESFPLTVTSAQKNPTAFYLCASSPLRSGSAYNEQFFGPGTRLTVL.

This rearrangement joins TRBV7-9 to TRBJ1-2; D is undetermined. CDR1 is SEHNR and CDR2 is FQNEAQ in the germline V gene (reference sequence). Trimming left V 1 base short and J 1 base short, with 10 bases between. This CDR3 comprises 15 residues. The CDR3 DNA is TGTGCCAGCAGCTTAGTTGCGGCCTTTAACTATGGCTACACCTTC. This translates into CASSLVAAFNYGYTF. The complete variable domain, with remaining parts taken from reference TRBV7-9 and TRBJ1-2, reads DTGVSQNPRHKITKRGQNVTFRCDPISEHNRLYWYRQTLGQGPEFLTYFQNEAQLEKSRLLSDRFSAERPKGSFSTLEIQRTEQGDSAMYLCASSLVAAFNYGYTFGSGTRLTVV.

The CDR3 here is CASRQGQGFSYEQYF. The CDR3 DNA follows: TGTGCCAGCAGACAAGGACAGGGATTCTCCTACGAGCAGTACTTC. The chain is built from TRBV6-5 and TRBJ2-7; 8 positions match TRBD1. V shed 6 bases, J shed 0 bases, and the junction held 7 bases outside the gene matches. There are 15 residues in the CDR3. In germline, CDR1 is MNHEY, CDR2 SVGAGI.

The chain combines TRBV3-1 (or the pseudogene TRBV3-2) with TRBJ2-7, with 14 bases fitting TRBD2. Per germline, CDR1 LGHDT and CDR2 YNNKEL (reference sequence). V trimming: 1 base; J trimming: 1 base; junction bases outside the gene matches: 3. CDR3 size: 17 residues. Written as DNA, the CDR3 is TGTGCCAGCAGCCAAGGCGGGACTAGCGGGAGTTCCTACGAGCAGTACTTC. It codes for CASSQGGTSGSSYEQYF.